The present T cell receptor beta chain was sequenced within a study of tumor-infiltrating lymphocytes in primary liver carcinoma. Broader study findings: There were only about 8-25% of top clones found in all five tumor regions.

A note on this clonotype: Its cognate antigen is unknown. A junction end diverges from the germline sequence, so it may reflect a read error.

The germline V gene encodes CDR1 MNHNS and CDR2 SASEGT. The CDR3 extends over 18 amino acids. The authors made TCR beta cDNA from roughly 480 ng total RNA with a constant-region primer. Modified slightly, ARM-PCR produced TCR beta libraries over three nested multiplex PCR rounds. Rounds one and two of PCR, each of about 10 cycles, were primed with TRBV1-TRBV30 forward primers and a C-beta reverse primer. From the multiplex PCR reads, TCRdb called clonotypes with MiXCR, one entry per CDR3 protein. The sample includes 45,000 to 55,000 distinct CDR3 sequences, about two thirds of them seen just once. The source material, about 20-30 mg of unsorted bulk tissue, was used to co-extract RNA and DNA. Viable tumor cells exceeded 80% in all tumor samples.

Specimen: liver tumor tissue from sampling region 5. Subset specified: tumor region T5, tumor centre. This TCR was sampled from a man aged 40-49 years with primary liver carcinoma and hepatitis B virus infection. The chain uses TRBV6-1 and TRBJ2-3; tentative D call: TRBD2 (6 bases). The DNA of the CDR3 is TGTGCCAGCAGTGAATCAGCCAGCGGGCTGTATAGCACAAATACGCAGTATTTT. Its protein is CASSESASGLYSTNTQYF.